The 14 T cell receptor beta chains in this list originate from one sample, sequenced in a study of T cells after yellow fever vaccination. TCRdb recomputed calls from the 5' RACE reads with MiXCR, one row per CDR3 protein. The profile shows hundreds of thousands of distinct CDR3 sequences, 9% to 15% of them singletons. Sequenced here: PBMCs, sampled on the day of the yellow fever booster vaccination. These receptors were obtained from a man aged 25 to 40 who received the YFV17D yellow fever vaccine.

This clonotype has ten or more counts. The chain carries TRBV20-1 and TRBJ2-3; 7 bases align to TRBD1. The CDR3 consists of 15 residues. The junction had 10 bases not matched to a gene; V was cut back by 3 bases and J by 4 bases. Germline CDR1 DFQATT, CDR2 SNEGSKA (reference sequence). The CDR3 DNA is TGCAGTGCTAGCGGCGGACCCAGGGGGTCAGATACGCAGTATTTT. The encoded protein is CSASGGPRGSDTQYF.

The sample holds a few counts of this clonotype. The chain joins TRBV4-2 to TRBJ2-3; TRBD1 or TRBD2 may be the D gene (6 bases each). Trimming shortened V by 1 base and J by 6 bases, and 14 bases separated the two germline ends. The V gene's germline CDR1 is LGHNA and CDR2 YNFKEQ. The CDR3 is 15 residues long. This CDR3 reads CASSQVTRGADTQYF. CDR3 DNA sequence: TGTGCCAGCAGCCAAGTAACTAGGGGGGCTGATACGCAGTATTTT.

The chain couples TRBV11-2 to TRBJ2-7, with 9 positions matching TRBD2. J gave up 5 bases and V 0 bases, and 20 bases lay outside the gene matches. The CDR3 is 20 amino acids. Germline loops: CDR1 SGHAT, CDR2 FQNNGV. Written as DNA, the CDR3 is TGTGCCAGCAGCTTAGATCACCGTGCCACATTAGCGGGAGTAGTCGACGAGCAGTACTTC. It yields the protein CASSLDHRATLAGVVDEQYF.

The chain recombines TRBV6-2 or TRBV6-3 with TRBJ2-1, with D tentatively TRBD2 (6 bases). The CDR3 loop spans 12 amino acids. V was pared by 0 bases and J by 10 bases, with 7 bases between. CDR1 MNHEY and CDR2 SVGEGT come from the germline V gene. Here the CDR3 reads CASSYSLAEQFF. CDR3 DNA: TGTGCCAGCAGTTACTCCCTAGCGGAGCAGTTCTTC.

This clonotype came up a few times. The rearrangement joins TRBV29-1 to TRBJ2-7; D remains ambiguous. Trimming removed 0 bases from V and 2 bases from J, with 14 bases in between. Germline CDR1 SQVTM, CDR2 ANQGSEA. CDR3 length: 15 amino acids. The CDR3 reads CSVEDPSISPYEQYF. In nucleotides, the CDR3 is TGCAGCGTTGAAGATCCCTCGATATCCCCCTACGAGCAGTACTTC.

This clonotype was picked up one time. This sequence joins TRBV7-6 and TRBJ2-5, with 7 bases fitting TRBD1. CDR3 length: 14 amino acids. Trimming at V came to 3 bases and at J to 3 bases, leaving 4 bases not matched to a gene. Germline loops: CDR1 SGHVS, CDR2 FNYEAQ. The CDR3 here is CASSFPGQEETQYF. The CDR3 DNA reads as TGTGCCAGCAGCTTTCCCGGACAGGAAGAGACCCAGTACTTC.

The chain combines TRBV6-2 or TRBV6-3 with TRBJ2-7; 11 bases align to TRBD2. Looked up from germline, CDR1 is MNHEY and CDR2 is SVGEGT. The V and J ends lost 6 bases and 1 base, in that order; junction bases with no gene match: 2. The length of the CDR3 is 14 residues. The CDR3 DNA is TGTGCCAGCAGACTAGCGGGAGCTTCCTACGAGCAGTACTTC. This gives the protein CASRLAGASYEQYF.

This clonotype was detected ten times or more. The V and J genes are TRBV10-3 and TRBJ2-1; D possibly corresponds to TRBD2 (6 bases). The V end was cut by 4 bases, the J end by 0 bases, with 16 bases between. Per germline, CDR1 ENHRY and CDR2 SYGVKD. The CDR3 extends over 17 amino acids. Here the CDR3 reads CAISVLGRGSSYNEQFF. CDR3 sequence (DNA): TGTGCCATCAGTGTGCTCGGACGGGGGAGCTCCTACAATGAGCAGTTCTTC.

This clonotype turned up a few times. The J gene is TRBJ2-2, the V gene TRBV24-1; no clear D gene. This CDR3 has 11 amino acids. CDR1 is KGHDR and CDR2 is SFDVKD in the germline V gene. V lost 7 bases, J lost 6 bases, and 5 bases lay in between. CDR3 sequence reads: CATSLAGELFF. The CDR3 DNA sequence: TGTGCCACCAGCCTCGCCGGGGAGCTGTTTTTT.

Here the CDR3 reads CASSLDPIIGELFF. CDR3 DNA: TGTGCCAGCAGCTTAGACCCTATTATCGGGGAGCTGTTTTTT. This chain uses TRBV7-2 with TRBJ2-2; D call uncertain. Germline CDR1 reads SGHTA; CDR2 reads FQGNSA. This CDR3 is built from 14 residues. Trimming stripped 1 base from V and 7 bases from J, with 10 bases between. The variable domain in full, with the rest retrieved from reference TRBV7-2 and TRBJ2-2, is GAGVSQSPSNKVTEKGKDVELRCDPISGHTALYWYRQSLGQGLEFLIYFQGNSAPDKSGLPSDRFSAERTGGSVSTLTIQRTQQEDSAVYLCASSLDPIIGELFFGEGSRLTVL.

This clonotype was counted a few times. The genes are TRBV12-3 or TRBV12-4 and TRBJ1-5; no reliable D call. CDR3 length equals 15 residues. V lost 3 bases and J lost 3, with 12 bases in between. The CDR3 DNA sequence: TGTGCCAGCAGTTTGTCAGGTCTTTACAATCAGCCCCAGCATTTT. Its protein product is CASSLSGLYNQPQHF.

This sequence joins TRBV6-5 and TRBJ2-3; D is unresolved. CDR3 length: 15 residues. CDR1 is MNHEY, CDR2 SVGAGI, per germline. Deletions cut 0 bases from V and 0 bases from J, with 7 bases between. CDR3 in DNA: TGTGCCAGCAGTTACTCCGAGTATAGCACAGATACGCAGTATTTT. The encoded protein is CASSYSEYSTDTQYF.

This clonotype was found a few times. The J gene is TRBJ1-6, the V gene TRBV12-3 or TRBV12-4, with D tentatively TRBD1 (5 bases). V lost 5 bases and J 2 bases, leaving 13 bases between the germline ends. This CDR3 has 16 amino acids. For the CDR3, the DNA is TGTGCCAGCAGTCCACGGGGGTCCGCCTATAATTCACCCCTCCACTTT. Translating gives CASSPRGSAYNSPLHF.

This clonotype has more than one count but fewer than ten. The chain couples TRBV15 to TRBJ2-3, with a possible D match to TRBD2 (6 bases). Trimming left V 1 base short and J 7 bases short, with 12 bases between. CDR3 size: 14 residues. CDR1 is LNHNV and CDR2 is YYDKDF in the germline V gene (reference sequence). CDR3 nucleotides: TGTGCCACCAGCAGAGTCGGGAGTCCGTATACGCAGTATTTT. Its protein product is CATSRVGSPYTQYF. The whole variable domain, filled in from reference TRBV15 and TRBJ2-3, reads DAMVIQNPRYQVTQFGKPVTLSCSQTLNHNVMYWYQQKSSQAPKLLFHYYDKDFNNEADTPDNFQSRRPNTSFCFLDIRSPGLGDTAMYLCATSRVGSPYTQYFGPGTRLTVL.